The 14 T cell receptor beta chains reported below all come from one sample, sequenced in a study of graft-versus-host responses after intestinal transplantation. Sequencing was performed with immunoSEQ multiplex PCR; in TCRdb, only in-frame clones are kept and a portion is missing. The table lists more than 50,000 clones, approximately 90% of them singletons. Sequencing used PBMCs, obtained about 120 days after intestinal transplantation. These TCRs come from a human patient who received an intestinal transplant, so some T cells may come from the graft donor.

Comment on this clone: This sample also contains other DNA sequences that code for the same CDR3. The chain recombines TRBV15 with TRBJ1-4; 9 nucleotides line up with TRBD1. The CDR3 consists of 15 residues. CDR1 and CDR2 (germline): LNHNV, YYDKDF (reference sequence). V shed 3 bases, J shed 1 base, and the junction held 0 bases outside the gene matches. The CDR3 DNA is TGTGCCACCAGCAGGGACAGGGGAACTAATGAAAAACTGTTTTTT. Translating it yields CATSRDRGTNEKLFF.

The J gene is TRBJ2-1, the V gene TRBV7-3; tentatively, D is TRBD2 (6 bases). CDR3 length: 15 residues. Germline V gene sequence: CDR1 SGHTA, CDR2 FQGTGA. Deletions cut 0 bases from V and 2 bases from J, with 8 bases between. The CDR3: CASSLTRGAYNEQFF. Here the CDR3 DNA reads TGTGCCAGCAGCTTAACGCGGGGTGCCTACAATGAGCAGTTCTTC.

This clone was found once. The chain is built from TRBV7-2 and TRBJ2-1; D is perhaps TRBD1 (5 bases). Germline lookup yields CDR1 SGHTA and CDR2 FQGNSA. There are 16 residues in the CDR3. The ends were cut back, 4 bases at V and 4 bases at J, with 17 bases in the middle. The CDR3 DNA reads as TGTGCCAGCAGCTCCAGGGATCCCCTTTTTTACAATGAGCAGTTCTTC. As protein: CASSSRDPLFYNEQFF.

The V call is TRBV21-1, the J call TRBJ1-2; the listed D gene, TRBD1, was not tested against the DNA. TRBV21-1 is flagged as a pseudogene. The CDR3 has 11 amino acids. The DNA for the CDR3 is TGTGCCAGCATTCAGGGTAACGGCTACACCTTC. This translates into CASIQGNGYTF.

This clone was seen once. The V and J genes are TRBV15 and TRBJ2-1; no clear D gene. CDR1 is LNHNV, CDR2 YYDKDF, per germline (reference sequence). There are 11 residues in the CDR3. The V end was cut by 3 bases, the J end by 10 bases, with 7 bases between. Written as DNA, the CDR3 is TGTGCCACCAGCAGCCTAGGGGAGCAGTTCTTC. Translation: CATSSLGEQFF.

The chain recombines TRBV7-9 with TRBJ2-7; a weak D match, TRBD1 (5 bases). The germline CDR1 and CDR2 sequences are SEHNR and FQNEAQ (reference sequence). The V and J ends lost 3 bases and 5 bases respectively, with 11 bases between them. The CDR3 consists of 13 residues. The CDR3 bases are TGTGCCAGCAGCTTTTCAGGGTTCCACGAGCAGTACTTC. It encodes CASSFSGFHEQYF.

The chain uses TRBV6-5 and TRBJ2-3, with D possibly matching TRBD1 (5 bases). The CDR3 is 15 amino acids. Trimming stripped 2 bases from V and 6 bases from J, with 15 bases between. Germline V gives CDR1 MNHEY, CDR2 SVGAGI. CDR3 coding DNA: TGTGCCAGCAGTTACGGCGGATGGGGCTCGGATACGCAGTATTTT. Translated, it gives CASSYGGWGSDTQYF.

The CDR3, as DNA: TGTGCCAGTAGTACGGGACTAGCGTCCGGGGAGCTGTTTTTT. Its translation: CASSTGLASGELFF. V and J are TRBV19 and TRBJ2-2; 10 bases are shared with TRBD2. This CDR3 has 14 residues. V lost 4 bases and J lost 6; bases outside the gene matches: 2. CDR1 and CDR2 (germline): LNHDA, SQIVND (reference sequence).

The chain carries TRBV5-6 and TRBJ1-2; 12 bases map to TRBD1. Germline lookup yields CDR1 SGHDT and CDR2 YYEEEE. With V trimmed by 0 bases and J by 4 bases, 4 bases remained unmatched. CDR3 length equals 16 residues. The CDR3 coding sequence is TGTGCCAGCAGCTTGGGAGGGACAGGGGGCGTCTATGGCTACACCTTC. Translated: CASSLGGTGGVYGYTF.

The chain joins TRBV6-1 to TRBJ2-7, with D unresolved. The CDR3 is made up of 11 amino acids. In germline, CDR1 is MNHNS, CDR2 SASEGT. Trimming stripped 4 bases from V and 4 bases from J, with 5 bases between. The CDR3 is CASSVTYEQYF. DNA of the CDR3: TGTGCCAGCAGTGTCACTTACGAGCAGTACTTC.

The chain carries TRBV6-1 and TRBJ1-1, with 7 bases aligning to TRBD1. The CDR3 sequence is 12 residues long. Germline lookup yields CDR1 MNHNS and CDR2 SASEGT. V shed 11 bases, J shed 8 bases, and the junction held 11 bases outside the gene matches. The CDR3 region has the DNA TGTGCCGCCAAAAGCCAGGGGGGAGAAGCTTTCTTT. This sequence encodes CAAKSQGGEAFF.

The gene calls are TRBV13 and TRBJ2-7, with D hard to call. In germline, CDR1 is PRHDT, CDR2 FYEKMQ (reference sequence). Trimming took off 0 bases at V and 2 bases at J, with 8 bases between the two ends. The CDR3 consists of 14 residues. CDR3 sequence: CASSLGPGTYEQYF. DNA for the CDR3: TGTGCCAGCAGCTTAGGACCGGGTACCTACGAGCAGTACTTC. Drawing the rest from reference TRBV13 and TRBJ2-7, the complete variable domain is AAGVIQSPRHLIKEKRETATLKCYPIPRHDTVYWYQQGPGQDPQFLISFYEKMQSDKGSIPDRFSAQQFSDYHSELNMSSLELGDSALYFCASSLGPGTYEQYFGPGTRLTVT.

The J gene is TRBJ1-2, the V gene TRBV27; TRBD1 might be the D (5 bases). V was trimmed by 1 base and J by 7 bases, leaving 13 bases between them. Germline CDR1 MNHEY, CDR2 SMNVEV (reference sequence). The CDR3 totals 14 residues. The CDR3 loop reads CASSLYLGGGGYTF. CDR3 nucleotides: TGTGCCAGCAGTTTATATCTGGGCGGGGGTGGCTACACCTTC.

This clone occurred once. The chain couples TRBV7-6 to TRBJ2-1; D not certain. This CDR3 is built from 15 residues. Germline V CDR1 and CDR2: SGHVS, FNYEAQ. The V end was cut by 1 base, the J end by 7 bases, with 14 bases between. The CDR3 DNA reads TGTGCCAGCAGCTTAGTCGGAATAGGGCCAAATGAGCAGTTCTTC. Translation: CASSLVGIGPNEQFF.